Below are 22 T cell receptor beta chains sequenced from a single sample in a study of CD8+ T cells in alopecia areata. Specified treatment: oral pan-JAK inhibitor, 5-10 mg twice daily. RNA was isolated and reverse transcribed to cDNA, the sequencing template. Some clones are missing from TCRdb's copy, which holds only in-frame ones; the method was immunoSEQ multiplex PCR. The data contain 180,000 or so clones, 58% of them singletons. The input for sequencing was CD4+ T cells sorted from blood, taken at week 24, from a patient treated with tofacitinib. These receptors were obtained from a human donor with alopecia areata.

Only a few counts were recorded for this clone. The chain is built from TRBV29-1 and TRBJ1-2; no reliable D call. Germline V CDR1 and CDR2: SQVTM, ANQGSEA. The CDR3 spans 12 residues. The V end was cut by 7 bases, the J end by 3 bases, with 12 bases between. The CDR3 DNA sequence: TGCAGCGCTGACAAGACTGACTATGGCTACACCTTC. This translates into CSADKTDYGYTF.

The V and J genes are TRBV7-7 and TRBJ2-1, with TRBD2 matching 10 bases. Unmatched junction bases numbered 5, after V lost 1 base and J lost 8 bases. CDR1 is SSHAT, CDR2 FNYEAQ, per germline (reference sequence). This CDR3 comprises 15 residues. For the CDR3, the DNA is TGTGCCAGCAGCTTAGGGGCTAGCGGGAGCGATGAGCAGTTCTTC. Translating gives CASSLGASGSDEQFF.

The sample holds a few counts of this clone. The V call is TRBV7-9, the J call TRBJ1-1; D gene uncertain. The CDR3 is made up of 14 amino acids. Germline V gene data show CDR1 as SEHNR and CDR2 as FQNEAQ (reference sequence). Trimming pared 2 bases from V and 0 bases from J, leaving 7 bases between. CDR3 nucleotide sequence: TGTGCCAGCAGCTTATTCGCGGTGAACACTGAAGCTTTCTTT. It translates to CASSLFAVNTEAFF.

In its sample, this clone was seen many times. The DNA of the CDR3 is TGTGCCAGCAGCGACTCTGGACAGGTCTATGGCTACACCTTC. This codes for CASSDSGQVYGYTF. The rearrangement links TRBV7-9 to TRBJ1-2; 7 bases align to TRBD1. CDR1 is SEHNR, CDR2 FQNEAQ, per germline (reference sequence). The CDR3 runs to 14 residues. J gave up 4 bases and V 5 bases, and 7 bases lay outside the gene matches. Full variable domain (rest looked up from reference TRBV7-9 and TRBJ1-2): DTGVSQNPRHKITKRGQNVTFRCDPISEHNRLYWYRQTLGQGPEFLTYFQNEAQLEKSRLLSDRFSAERPKGSFSTLEIQRTEQGDSAMYLCASSDSGQVYGYTFGSGTRLTVV.

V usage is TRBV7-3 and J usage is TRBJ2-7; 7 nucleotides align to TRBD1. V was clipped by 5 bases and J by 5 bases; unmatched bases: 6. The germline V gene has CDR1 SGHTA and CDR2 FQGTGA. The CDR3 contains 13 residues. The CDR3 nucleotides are TGTGCCAGCAGCCGACTCACAGGGGACGAGCAGTACTTC. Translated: CASSRLTGDEQYF.

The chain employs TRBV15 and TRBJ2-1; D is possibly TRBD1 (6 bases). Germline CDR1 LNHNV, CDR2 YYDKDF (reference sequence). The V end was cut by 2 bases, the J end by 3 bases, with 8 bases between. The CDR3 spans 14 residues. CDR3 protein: CATSRRGSYNEQFF. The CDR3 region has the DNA TGTGCCACCAGCAGAAGGGGGAGCTACAATGAGCAGTTCTTC.

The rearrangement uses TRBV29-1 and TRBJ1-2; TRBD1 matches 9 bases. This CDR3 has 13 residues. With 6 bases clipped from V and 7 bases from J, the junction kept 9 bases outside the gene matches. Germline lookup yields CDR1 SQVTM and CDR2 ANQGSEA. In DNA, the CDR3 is TGCAGCGTCTATGACAGGGGGTTTGCTGGCTACACCTTC. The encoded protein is CSVYDRGFAGYTF. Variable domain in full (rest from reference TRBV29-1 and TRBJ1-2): SAVISQKPSRDICQRGTSLTIQCQVDSQVTMMFWYRQQPGQSLTLIATANQGSEATYESGFVIDKFPISRPNLTFSTLTVSNMSPEDSSIYLCSVYDRGFAGYTFGSGTRLTVV.

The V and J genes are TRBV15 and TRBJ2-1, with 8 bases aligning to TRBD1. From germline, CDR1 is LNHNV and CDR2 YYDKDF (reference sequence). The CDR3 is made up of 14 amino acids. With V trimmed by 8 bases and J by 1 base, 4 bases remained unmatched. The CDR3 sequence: CATRTGISYNEQFF. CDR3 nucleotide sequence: TGTGCCACCCGGACAGGGATATCCTACAATGAGCAGTTCTTC.

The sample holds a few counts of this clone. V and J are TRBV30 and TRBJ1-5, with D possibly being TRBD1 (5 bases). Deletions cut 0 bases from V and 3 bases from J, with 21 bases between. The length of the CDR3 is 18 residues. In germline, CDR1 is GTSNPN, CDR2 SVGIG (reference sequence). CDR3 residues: CAWSVPSLQEGNNQPQHF. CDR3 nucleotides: TGTGCCTGGAGTGTACCCTCGTTGCAGGAGGGGAACAATCAGCCCCAGCATTTT.

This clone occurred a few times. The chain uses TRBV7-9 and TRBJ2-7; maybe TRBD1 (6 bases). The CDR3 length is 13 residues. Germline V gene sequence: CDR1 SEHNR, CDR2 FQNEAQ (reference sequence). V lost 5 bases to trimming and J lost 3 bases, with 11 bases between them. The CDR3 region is CASSQGHLYEQYF. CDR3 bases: TGTGCCAGCAGCCAGGGACACCTCTACGAGCAGTACTTC.

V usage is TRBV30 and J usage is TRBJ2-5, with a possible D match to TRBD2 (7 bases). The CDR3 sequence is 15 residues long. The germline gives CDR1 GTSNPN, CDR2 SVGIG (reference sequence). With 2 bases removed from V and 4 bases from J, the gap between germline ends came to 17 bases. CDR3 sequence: CAWSWGGPARETQYF. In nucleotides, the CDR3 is TGTGCCTGGAGTTGGGGGGGGCCTGCCAGAGAGACCCAGTACTTC.

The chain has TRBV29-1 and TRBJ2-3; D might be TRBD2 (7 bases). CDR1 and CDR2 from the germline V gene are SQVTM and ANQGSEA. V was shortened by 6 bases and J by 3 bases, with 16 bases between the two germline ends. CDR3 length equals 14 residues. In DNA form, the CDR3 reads TGCAGCGTCCAACAAGGGGGGGCAACAGATACGCAGTATTTT. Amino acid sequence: CSVQQGGATDTQYF.

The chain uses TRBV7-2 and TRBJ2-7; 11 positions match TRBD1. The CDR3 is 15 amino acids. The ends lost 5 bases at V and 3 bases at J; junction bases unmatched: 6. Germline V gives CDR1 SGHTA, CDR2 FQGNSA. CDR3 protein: CASSRGGTGGYEQYF. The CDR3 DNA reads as TGTGCCAGCAGCAGAGGAGGGACAGGGGGCTACGAGCAGTACTTC.

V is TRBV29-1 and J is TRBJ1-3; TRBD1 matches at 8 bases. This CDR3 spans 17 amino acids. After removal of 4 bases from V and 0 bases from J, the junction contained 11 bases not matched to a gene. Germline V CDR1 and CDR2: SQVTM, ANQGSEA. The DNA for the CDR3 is TGCAGCGTTGGCCCCACCGACAGGGGATTCTCTGGAAACACCATATATTTT. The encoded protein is CSVGPTDRGFSGNTIYF.

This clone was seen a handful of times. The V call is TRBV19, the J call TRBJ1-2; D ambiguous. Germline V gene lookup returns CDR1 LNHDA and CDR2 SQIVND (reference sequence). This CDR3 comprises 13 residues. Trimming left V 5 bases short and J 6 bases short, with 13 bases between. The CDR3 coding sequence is TGTGCCAGTAGTCTGGGATCCCGCGATGGCTACACCTTC. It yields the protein CASSLGSRDGYTF.

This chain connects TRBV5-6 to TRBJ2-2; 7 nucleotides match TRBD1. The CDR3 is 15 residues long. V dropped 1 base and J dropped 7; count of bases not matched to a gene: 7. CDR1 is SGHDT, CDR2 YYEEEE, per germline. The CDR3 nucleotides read TGTGCCAGCAGCTTGCGAGGGGGCTCAGTCGGGGAGCTGTTTTTT. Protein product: CASSLRGGSVGELFF.

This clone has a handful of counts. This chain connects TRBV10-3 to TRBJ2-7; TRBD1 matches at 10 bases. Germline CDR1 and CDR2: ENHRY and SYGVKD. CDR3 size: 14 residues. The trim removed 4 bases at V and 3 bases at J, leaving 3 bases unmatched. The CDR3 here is CAISGQGANYEQYF. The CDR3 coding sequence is TGTGCCATCAGTGGACAGGGGGCAAACTACGAGCAGTACTTC.

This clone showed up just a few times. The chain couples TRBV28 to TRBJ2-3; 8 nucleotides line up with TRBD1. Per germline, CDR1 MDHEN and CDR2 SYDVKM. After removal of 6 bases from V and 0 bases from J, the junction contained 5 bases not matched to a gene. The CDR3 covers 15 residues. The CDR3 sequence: CASSRGQGSTDTQYF. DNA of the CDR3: TGTGCCAGCAGCCGAGGACAGGGTAGCACAGATACGCAGTATTTT.

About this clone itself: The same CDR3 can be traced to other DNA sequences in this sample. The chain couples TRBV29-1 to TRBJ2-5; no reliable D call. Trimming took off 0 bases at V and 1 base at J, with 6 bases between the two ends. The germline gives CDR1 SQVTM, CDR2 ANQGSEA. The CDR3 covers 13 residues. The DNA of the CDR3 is TGCAGCGTTGAAGAGGCGGCCCAAGAGACCCAGTACTTC. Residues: CSVEEAAQETQYF.

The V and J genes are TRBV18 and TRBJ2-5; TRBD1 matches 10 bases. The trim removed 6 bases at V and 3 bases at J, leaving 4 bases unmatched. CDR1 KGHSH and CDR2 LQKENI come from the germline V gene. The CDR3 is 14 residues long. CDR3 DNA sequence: TGTGCCAGCTCGCCCGGGACAGGGGAAGAGACCCAGTACTTC. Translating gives CASSPGTGEETQYF.

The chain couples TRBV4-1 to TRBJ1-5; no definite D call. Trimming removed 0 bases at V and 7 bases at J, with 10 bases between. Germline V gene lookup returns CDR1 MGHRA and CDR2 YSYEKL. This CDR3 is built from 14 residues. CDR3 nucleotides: TGCGCCAGCAGCCAAGAGGCCTCCATGCAGCCCCAGCATTTT. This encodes CASSQEASMQPQHF.

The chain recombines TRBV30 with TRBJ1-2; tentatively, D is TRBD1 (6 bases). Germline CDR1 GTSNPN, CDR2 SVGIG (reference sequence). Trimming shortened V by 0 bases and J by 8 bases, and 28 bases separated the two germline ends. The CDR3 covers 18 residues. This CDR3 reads CAWSVKRDGTGIWKGYTF. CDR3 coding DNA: TGTGCCTGGAGTGTAAAGCGGGACGGTACAGGGATTTGGAAAGGCTACACCTTC.